These T cell receptor beta chains were read from a single sample in a study of response to subunit inactivated influenza vaccine. From the RT-PCR reads, TCRdb called clonotypes with MiXCR, one entry per CDR3 protein. The repertoire holds roughly 620,000 distinct CDR3 sequences, with about 11% as singletons. These sequences were also reported in another study, on T cells expressing NK-cell markers.

The starting material was PBMCs from blood, obtained on the day of vaccination. These receptor sequences come from a man aged 50-60 years who received an inactivated influenza vaccine. Both conserved end residues are part of each CDR3. The order of the fields is D gene, V gene, clone size, J gene, CDR3 DNA, CDR3 protein. A D gene is named only where the DNA matches it firmly. The size of a clone is reported for some rows only, either as once, few or many, or as a class for expanded clones.

.,TRBV6-5,.,TRBJ2-1,TGTGCCAGCAGCGGACCAACAAATGAGCAGTTCTTC,CASSGPTNEQFF
TRBD1,TRBV29-1,.,TRBJ2-1,TGCAGCGCAGGGGGTAATGAGCAGTTCTTC,CSAGGNEQFF
.,TRBV7-2,few,TRBJ1-1,TGTGCCAGCAGCTTAGGTAATAGGGGTACTGAAGCTTTCTTT,CASSLGNRGTEAFF
.,TRBV7-9,.,TRBJ1-4,TGTGCCAGCAGCTTACGTATTGAACAGAATGAAAAACTGTTTTTT,CASSLRIEQNEKLFF
TRBD1,TRBV12-3/TRBV12-4,.,TRBJ2-7,TGTGCCAGCAGTGCAAAACGGGACAGCTACGAGCAGTACTTC,CASSAKRDSYEQYF
.,TRBV20-1,.,TRBJ2-2,TGCAGTGCTCGAAGGGACACCTTGCTGGGGGAGCTGTTTTTT,CSARRDTLLGELFF
.,TRBV7-6,.,TRBJ2-5,TGTGCCAGCAGCTTACAGGCGGGACAAGAGACCCAGTACTTC,CASSLQAGQETQYF
.,TRBV20-1,few,TRBJ1-2,TGCAGTGTCGGACAGTATGGCTACACCTTC,CSVGQYGYTF
.,TRBV5-1,few,TRBJ1-6,TGCGCCAGCAGGCAAGGGACACCTACCAATAATTCACCCCTCCACTTT,CASRQGTPTNNSPLHF
.,TRBV10-3,.,TRBJ2-1,TGTGCCATCAGTGAGTCGAACAGGGTCCCCTACAATGAGCAGTTCTTC,CAISESNRVPYNEQFF
TRBD2,TRBV5-1,.,TRBJ2-5,TGCGCCAGCAGCTTCAGGACTAGCGGCGGAGAGACCCAGTACTTC,CASSFRTSGGETQYF
TRBD1,TRBV5-1,.,TRBJ2-3,TGCGCCAGCAGCCCAGGACAGGGAGGAGGCACAGATACGCAGTATTTT,CASSPGQGGGTDTQYF
TRBD2,TRBV4-3,.,TRBJ2-1,TGCGCCAGCAGCCAAGATTCGGCGGGAGGGAGTGAGCAGTTCTTC,CASSQDSAGGSEQFF
.,TRBV7-2,.,TRBJ2-1,TGTGCCAGCAGCTTCTCCTATCGGGGCGACAATGAGCAGTTCTTC,CASSFSYRGDNEQFF
.,TRBV20-1,.,TRBJ2-7,TGCAGTGCCAACACCGCCTACGAGCAGTACTTC,CSANTAYEQYF
TRBD2,TRBV3-1,.,TRBJ2-4,TGTGCCAGCAGCCAGACCGCCCGACTAGCGGGAGGTTACATTCAGTACTTC,CASSQTARLAGGYIQYF
.,TRBV12-3/TRBV12-4,.,TRBJ2-5,TGTGCCAGCAGTCGAACCGGGCCCCGGGGGGCCGGGGAGACCCAGTACTTC,CASSRTGPRGAGETQYF
.,TRBV3-1,few,TRBJ1-3,TGTGCCAGCAGACGGATCGGTCGTGGAAACACCATATATTTT,CASRRIGRGNTIYF
TRBD1,TRBV7-9,.,TRBJ2-7,TGTGCCAGTGCCCGGGACAGCTCCTACGAGCAGTACTTC,CASARDSSYEQYF
.,TRBV11-1,once,TRBJ2-2,TGTGCCAGCAGCTCAATCCAAATCCGGGACACCCCGAACACCGGGGAGCTGTTTTTT,CASSSIQIRDTPNTGELFF
TRBD2,TRBV9,many,TRBJ2-2,TGTGCCAGCAGCGACCAGCGGGAGCGGTACACCGGGGAGCTGTTTTTT,CASSDQRERYTGELFF
.,TRBV5-1,many,TRBJ1-6,TGCGCCAGCAGCTTGGAAGAAGGGTCACCCCTCCACTTT,CASSLEEGSPLHF
TRBD2,TRBV4-2,few,TRBJ2-3,TGTGCCAGCAGCCTCCCCGGACTAGCGGGGGGGAGATACGACCCAGATACGCAGTATTTT,CASSLPGLAGGRYDPDTQYF
.,TRBV10-3,.,TRBJ2-7,TGTGCCATCAGTGACATCCCCTACGAGCAGTACTTC,CAISDIPYEQYF
.,TRBV11-2,.,TRBJ2-3,TGTGCCAGCAGCCTTCCTCGACGGGCAGATACGCAGTATTTT,CASSLPRRADTQYF
TRBD2,TRBV15,many,TRBJ2-1,TGTGCCACCAGCAGAGAAGCGGGGACGGAGCATGAGCAGTTCTTC,CATSREAGTEHEQFF
.,TRBV5-6,.,TRBJ2-7,TGTGCCAGCAGCTACCGGACGCCCTTATACGAGCAGTACTTC,CASSYRTPLYEQYF
.,TRBV5-5,few,TRBJ2-1,TGTGCCAGCAGCTTAGACTGGAGCTCCTACAATGAGCAGTTCTTC,CASSLDWSSYNEQFF
.,TRBV20-1,few,TRBJ1-3,TGCAGTGCTAGAAGACAGAACTCTGGAAACACCATATATTTT,CSARRQNSGNTIYF
.,TRBV4-1,few,TRBJ1-6,TGCGCCAGCAGCCAAGATCTGGGGTATTTCGATTATAATTCACCCCTCCACTTT,CASSQDLGYFDYNSPLHF
.,TRBV19,.,TRBJ2-1,TGTGCCAGTAGTACAGTGACAGGAGGTGGAGAGCAGTTCTTC,CASSTVTGGGEQFF
.,TRBV28,few,TRBJ1-3,TGTGCCAGCAGGACAGCGGGATTAACTGGAAACACCATATATTTT,CASRTAGLTGNTIYF